This is a list of T cell receptor beta chains from one sample in a study of post-analysis software for immune sequencing data. TCRdb re-called the PCR reads with MiXCR, one entry per CDR3 protein. In the table there are about 770,000 distinct CDR3 sequences, about 43% of which are singletons. The sample was blood. All receptors come from a girl aged 5-17 years with multiple sclerosis. Both conserved end residues are part of each CDR3. A D gene is named only where the DNA matches it firmly.

V | D | length | CDR3
TRBV29-1 | . | 13 | CSVVGREPYEQYF
TRBV12-3/TRBV12-4 | . | 14 | CASSLTSNPYGYTF
TRBV28 | . | 18 | CASSFGVFASGNQETQYF
TRBV9 | TRBD2 | 17 | CASSGASGRAFTDTQYF
TRBV3-1 | . | 14 | CASSQAFPADTQYF
TRBV20-1 | TRBD1 | 15 | CSALSGTGSRREQYF
TRBV6-4 | . | 13 | CASRKSQGNEQFF
TRBV4-1 | . | 12 | CASSQEGYEQYF
TRBV30 | . | 12 | CAWSARGSGYTF
TRBV7-9 | TRBD2 | 17 | CASNPDGLAGTDNEQFF